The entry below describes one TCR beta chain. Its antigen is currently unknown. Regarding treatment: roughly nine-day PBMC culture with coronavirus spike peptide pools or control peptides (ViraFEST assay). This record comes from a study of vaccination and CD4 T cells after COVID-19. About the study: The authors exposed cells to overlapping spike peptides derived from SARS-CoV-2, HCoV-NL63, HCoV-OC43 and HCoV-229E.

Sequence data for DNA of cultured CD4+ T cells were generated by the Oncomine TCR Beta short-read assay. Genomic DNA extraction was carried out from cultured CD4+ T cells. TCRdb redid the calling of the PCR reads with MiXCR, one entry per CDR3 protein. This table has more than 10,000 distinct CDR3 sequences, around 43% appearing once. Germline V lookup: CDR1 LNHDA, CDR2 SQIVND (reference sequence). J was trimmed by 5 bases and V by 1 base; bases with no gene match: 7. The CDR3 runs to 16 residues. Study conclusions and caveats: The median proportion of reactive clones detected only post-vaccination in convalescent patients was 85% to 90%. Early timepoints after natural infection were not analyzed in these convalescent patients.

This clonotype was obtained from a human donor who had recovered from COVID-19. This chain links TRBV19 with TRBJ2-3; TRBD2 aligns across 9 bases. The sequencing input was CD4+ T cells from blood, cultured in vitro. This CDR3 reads CASSIGGGRGRDTQYF. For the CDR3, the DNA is TGTGCCAGTAGTATAGGGGGCGGGAGGGGGAGAGATACGCAGTATTTT.